This T cell receptor (beta chain) is drawn from a study of shared clonotypes between healthy human individuals. Background on the study: For every donor, three CD4 naive, three CD4 memory, two CD8 naive and one CD8 memory plates were used.

Every subset had its genomic DNA shared out evenly among several immunoSEQ plates. Sequencing was performed with immunoSEQ multiplex PCR; in TCRdb, only in-frame clones are kept and a portion is missing. Of 900,000 to 1,200,000 clones listed, 75% to 85% are singletons. This clone was picked up one time. Germline V gene lookup returns CDR1 MNHEY and CDR2 SMNVEV (reference sequence). With 0 bases removed from V and 4 bases from J, the gap between germline ends came to 12 bases. This CDR3 comprises 15 residues. The chain is built from TRBV27 and TRBJ1-1; no definite D call. The receptor comes from a man aged 18 to 30 in good health. Some clones in this sample may be carry-over from other donors' samples. Sequenced input: memory CD4+ T cells from PBMCs. The sample's subset: CD45RA-negative fraction. CDR3 sequence reads: CASSLSGVYGTEAFF. As DNA, the CDR3 is TGTGCCAGCAGTTTATCCGGTGTTTACGGCACTGAAGCTTTCTTT.